The next 20 T cell receptor beta chains were all read from a single sample in a study of blood T cell repertoires in COVID-19. Measured with immunoSEQ multiplex PCR; TCRdb has only the in-frame clones, and not every one. The table has about 130,000 clones, about four fifths seen once; the top ten hold roughly 3%. The sequenced sample consisted of peripheral blood. The receptors here all came from a woman of 80 years or more with acute or convalescent COVID-19.

The chain combines TRBV27 with TRBJ2-7, with a tentative D call TRBD2 (6 bases). Germline V gene sequence: CDR1 MNHEY, CDR2 SMNVEV (reference sequence). The CDR3 contains 14 residues. V was cut by 7 bases and J by 0 bases, with 13 bases left in between. CDR3: CASTARGISYEQYF. CDR3 nucleotide sequence: TGTGCCAGCACCGCACGGGGGATCTCCTACGAGCAGTACTTC.

This clone showed up just a few times. The chain recombines TRBV25-1 with TRBJ2-1; 8 bases align to TRBD1. This CDR3 is built from 14 residues. The germline gives CDR1 MGHDK, CDR2 SYGVNS. The V and J ends lost 4 bases and 4 bases, in that order; junction bases with no gene match: 3. DNA of the CDR3: TGTGCCAGCAGTGCCAGGGGGCGGTACAATGAGCAGTTCTTC. It encodes CASSARGRYNEQFF.

The V call is TRBV10-3, the J call TRBJ2-7; 9 bases fit TRBD1. The J segment lost 3 bases and the V segment lost 9 bases, leaving 9 bases of the junction unmatched. CDR1 ENHRY and CDR2 SYGVKD come from the germline V gene. CDR3 length: 14 residues. The CDR3 bases are TGTGCCATGGGGACAGGGTTTGCCAGCTACGAGCAGTACTTC. This codes for CAMGTGFASYEQYF.

The chain couples TRBV9 to TRBJ1-5, with D possibly TRBD1 on 5 matching bases. Germline V gene lookup returns CDR1 SGDLS and CDR2 YYNGEE. V was cut by 0 bases and J by 3 bases, with 10 bases left in between. The length of the CDR3 is 15 residues. CDR3 sequence reads: CASSVAAGNNQPQHF. Written as DNA, the CDR3 is TGTGCCAGCAGCGTAGCGGCAGGGAACAATCAGCCCCAGCATTTT. Variable domain in full (rest from reference TRBV9 and TRBJ1-5): DSGVTQTPKHLITATGQRVTLRCSPRSGDLSVYWYQQSLDQGLQFLIQYYNGEERAKGNILERFSAQQFPDLHSELNLSSLELGDSALYFCASSVAAGNNQPQHFGDGTRLSIL.

This clone was observed a handful of times. The CDR3 loop is CASSQGLAGSTAQYF. CDR3 sequence (DNA): TGTGCCAGCAGCCAAGGACTAGCGGGTTCGACGGCGCAGTATTTT. This chain connects TRBV7-2 to TRBJ2-3, with 11 nucleotides matching TRBD2. Germline CDR1 reads SGHTA; CDR2 reads FQGNSA. The CDR3 runs to 15 residues. Losses at the gene ends were 5 bases for V and 10 bases for J; bases not matched to a gene: 11.

CDR3: CASSRRDYNTDTQYF. CDR3 coding DNA: TGTGCCAGCAGCCGCCGGGACTATAACACAGATACGCAGTATTTT. This chain uses TRBV9 with TRBJ2-3, with 7 bases that match TRBD2. CDR3 length: 15 amino acids. Losses at the gene ends were 4 bases for V and 2 bases for J; bases not matched to a gene: 7. Germline V gene data show CDR1 as SGDLS and CDR2 as YYNGEE.

This clone was recorded only once. The chain links TRBV5-1 to TRBJ1-4; 9 bases fit TRBD1. Germline CDR1 and CDR2: SGHRS and YFSETQ. The CDR3 is made up of 14 amino acids. V lost 3 bases and J lost 5; bases outside the gene matches: 2. The CDR3 DNA reads as TGCGCCAGCAGCTCTGGGACAGGGAATGAAAAACTGTTTTTT. Its translation is CASSSGTGNEKLFF.

The chain uses TRBV5-1 and TRBJ1-1, with D possibly matching TRBD1 (6 bases). CDR3 length equals 14 residues. Trimming pared 4 bases from V and 5 bases from J, leaving 15 bases between. Germline CDR1 is SGHRS and CDR2 is YFSETQ. The CDR3 sequence is CASSPRQGRTEAFF. The CDR3 DNA reads TGCGCCAGCAGCCCCCGCCAGGGGCGGACTGAAGCTTTCTTT.

This clone was recorded once. J is TRBJ2-2 and V is TRBV7-3; possibly TRBD1 for D (6 bases). Trimming stripped 5 bases from V and 3 bases from J, with 16 bases between. Germline CDR1 is SGHTA and CDR2 is FQGTGA. This CDR3 has 16 amino acids. The CDR3 DNA sequence: TGTGCCAGCAGCCTCCAACAGGGCCACGACACCGGGGAGCTGTTTTTT. Amino acid sequence: CASSLQQGHDTGELFF.

The sample holds one count of this clone. The chain is built from TRBV7-8 and TRBJ2-7; 7 bases agree with TRBD1. V trimming: 4 bases; J trimming: 9 bases; junction bases outside the gene matches: 12. The CDR3 is made up of 14 amino acids. CDR1 and CDR2 (germline): SGHVS, FQNEAQ. The CDR3 region has the DNA TGTGCCAGCAGCTCGGGACAGATATTGGAACGGCAGTACTTC. Its translation: CASSSGQILERQYF. Full variable domain (missing parts from reference TRBV7-8 and TRBJ2-7): GAGVSQSPRYKVAKRGQDVALRCDPISGHVSLFWYQQALGQGPEFLTYFQNEAQLDKSGLPSDRFFAERPEGSVSTLKIQRTQQEDSAVYLCASSSGQILERQYFGPGTRLTVT.

The J gene is TRBJ2-5, the V gene TRBV12-3 or TRBV12-4; D gene ambiguous. CDR3 length: 11 amino acids. V dropped 5 bases and J dropped 4 bases, with 5 bases sitting between them. The CDR3 DNA follows: TGTGCCAGCAGTCGGTTAGAGACCCAGTACTTC. This codes for CASSRLETQYF.

This chain joins TRBV6-5 and TRBJ1-4; D is unresolved. The CDR3 extends over 14 amino acids. Per germline, CDR1 MNHEY and CDR2 SVGAGI. V lost 6 bases and J lost 2, with 10 bases in between. The CDR3 bases are TGTGCCAGCAGACGCCGGGAGACTAATGAAAAACTGTTTTTT. Encoded protein: CASRRRETNEKLFF.

This chain links TRBV4-1 with TRBJ1-5; possibly TRBD1 for D (5 bases). The germline V and J ends were trimmed by 5 bases and 3 bases, with 20 bases remaining between them. The CDR3 runs to 17 residues. CDR1 and CDR2 (germline): MGHRA, YSYEKL. CDR3 bases: TGCGCCAGCAGCGTCCAGGGAAGCGGCGGGACCAATCAGCCCCAGCATTTT. This translates into CASSVQGSGGTNQPQHF.

The rearrangement joins TRBV18 to TRBJ2-1; maybe TRBD2 (5 bases). The CDR3 has 15 residues. Trimming cost V 2 bases and J 3 bases, with 11 bases left between them. Looked up from germline, CDR1 is KGHSH and CDR2 is LQKENI. This chain's CDR3 is CASSPASGIYNEQFF. The CDR3 DNA follows: TGTGCCAGCTCACCAGCCAGCGGTATCTACAATGAGCAGTTCTTC.

The gene calls are TRBV5-1 and TRBJ1-3; 9 nucleotides line up with TRBD1. The ends lost 0 bases at V and 5 bases at J; junction bases unmatched: 3. CDR1 and CDR2 (germline): SGHRS, YFSETQ. CDR3 size: 15 residues. The CDR3 DNA is TGCGCCAGCAGCTTGGAGACAGGGGGAAGAAACACCATATATTTT. Its translation: CASSLETGGRNTIYF. Complete variable domain (other parts from reference TRBV5-1 and TRBJ1-3): KAGVTQTPRYLIKTRGQQVTLSCSPISGHRSVSWYQQTPGQGLQFLFEYFSETQRNKGNFPGRFSGRQFSNSRSEMNVSTLELGDSALYLCASSLETGGRNTIYFGEGSWLTVV.

The chain uses TRBV7-9 and TRBJ2-3, with 11 bases identical to TRBD2. This CDR3 comprises 15 residues. The germline V gene has CDR1 SEHNR and CDR2 FQNEAQ (reference sequence). The trim removed 3 bases at V and 6 bases at J, leaving 5 bases unmatched. This CDR3 reads CASSFYRLAGDTQYF. Written as DNA, the CDR3 is TGTGCCAGCAGCTTTTATCGACTAGCGGGGGATACGCAGTATTTT.

This chain links TRBV2 with TRBJ2-1, with a possible D match to TRBD2 (5 bases). V was trimmed by 8 bases and J by 3 bases, leaving 8 bases between them. Germline V gene data show CDR1 as SNHLY and CDR2 as FYNNEI. The CDR3 runs 12 residues. The CDR3 reads CASGRDYNEQFF. CDR3 bases: TGTGCCAGCGGCCGGGACTACAATGAGCAGTTCTTC. The full variable domain, with the rest looked up from reference TRBV2 and TRBJ2-1, is EPEVTQTPSHQVTQMGQEVILRCVPISNHLYFYWYRQILGQKVEFLVSFYNNEISEKSEIFDDQFSVERPDGSNFTLKIRSTKLEDSAMYFCASGRDYNEQFFGPGTRLTVL.

The CDR3 sequence: CASSWATTGYTEAFF. The DNA for the CDR3 is TGCGCCAGCAGCTGGGCCACCACAGGGTACACTGAAGCTTTCTTT. The J gene is TRBJ1-1, the V gene TRBV5-1; TRBD1 is a possible D gene (6 bases). This CDR3 region has 15 residues. CDR1 and CDR2 from the germline V gene are SGHRS and YFSETQ. V dropped 3 bases and J dropped 3 bases, with 15 bases sitting between them.

The V call is TRBV7-9, the J call TRBJ1-1; D might be TRBD1 (5 bases). The germline gives CDR1 SEHNR, CDR2 FQNEAQ (reference sequence). The CDR3 runs 18 residues. Trimming removed 4 bases at V and 1 base at J, with 22 bases between. This CDR3 reads CASSSSRGSAGQNTEAFF. For the CDR3, the DNA is TGTGCCAGCAGCTCCTCTCGCGGGAGTGCAGGGCAGAACACTGAAGCTTTCTTT. The full variable domain, rest sourced from reference TRBV7-9 and TRBJ1-1, is DTGVSQNPRHKITKRGQNVTFRCDPISEHNRLYWYRQTLGQGPEFLTYFQNEAQLEKSRLLSDRFSAERPKGSFSTLEIQRTEQGDSAMYLCASSSSRGSAGQNTEAFFGQGTRLTVV.

This clone was seen only once. The genes are TRBV5-4 and TRBJ2-2; TRBD1 matches 10 bases. The V and J ends lost 8 bases and 0 bases, in that order; junction bases with no gene match: 7. Looked up from germline, CDR1 is SGHNT and CDR2 is YYREEE (reference sequence). The CDR3 loop spans 16 amino acids. CDR3: CARTGGLLANTGELFF. CDR3 in DNA: TGTGCCAGGACAGGGGGCCTACTCGCGAACACCGGGGAGCTGTTTTTT.